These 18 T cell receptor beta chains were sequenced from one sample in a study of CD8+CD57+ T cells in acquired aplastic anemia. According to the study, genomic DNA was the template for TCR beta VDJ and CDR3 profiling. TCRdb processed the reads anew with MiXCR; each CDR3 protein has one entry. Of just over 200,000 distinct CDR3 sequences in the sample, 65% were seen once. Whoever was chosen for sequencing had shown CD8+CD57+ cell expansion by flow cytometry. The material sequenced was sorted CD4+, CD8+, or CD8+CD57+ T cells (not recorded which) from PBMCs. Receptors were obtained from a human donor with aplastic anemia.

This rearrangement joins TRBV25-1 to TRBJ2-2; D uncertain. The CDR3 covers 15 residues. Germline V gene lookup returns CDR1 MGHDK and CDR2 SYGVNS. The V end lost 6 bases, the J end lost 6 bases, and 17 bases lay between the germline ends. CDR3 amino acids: CASSRSGDLAGELFF. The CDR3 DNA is TGTGCCAGCAGCCGCTCAGGTGATCTCGCCGGGGAGCTGTTTTTT.

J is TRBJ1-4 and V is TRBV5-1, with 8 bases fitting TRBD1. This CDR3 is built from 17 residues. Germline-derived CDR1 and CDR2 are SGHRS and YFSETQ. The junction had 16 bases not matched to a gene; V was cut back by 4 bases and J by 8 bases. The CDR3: CASSTWARDRKDEKLFF. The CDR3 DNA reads TGCGCCAGCAGCACGTGGGCCCGGGACAGGAAGGACGAAAAACTGTTTTTT.

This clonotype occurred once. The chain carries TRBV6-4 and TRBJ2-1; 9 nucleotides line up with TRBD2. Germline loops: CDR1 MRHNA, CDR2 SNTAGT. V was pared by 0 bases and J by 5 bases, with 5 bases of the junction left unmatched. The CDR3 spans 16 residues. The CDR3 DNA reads TGTGCCAGCAGTGACTCGGGCGGGGGGGCCAACAATGAGCAGTTCTTC. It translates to CASSDSGGGANNEQFF.

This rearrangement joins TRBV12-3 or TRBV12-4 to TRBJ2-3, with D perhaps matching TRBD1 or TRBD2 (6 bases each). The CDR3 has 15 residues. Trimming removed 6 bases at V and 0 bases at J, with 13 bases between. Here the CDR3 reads CASSGGTPSTDTQYF. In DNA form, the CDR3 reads TGTGCCAGCAGCGGCGGGACACCCAGCACAGATACGCAGTATTTT.

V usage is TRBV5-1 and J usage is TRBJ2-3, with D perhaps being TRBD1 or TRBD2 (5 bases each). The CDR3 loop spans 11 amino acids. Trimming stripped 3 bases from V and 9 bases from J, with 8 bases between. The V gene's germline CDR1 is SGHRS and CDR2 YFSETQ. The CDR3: CASSSEGTQYF. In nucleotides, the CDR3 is TGCGCCAGCAGCTCCGAGGGGACGCAGTATTTT.

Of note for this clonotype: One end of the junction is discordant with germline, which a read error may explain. DNA of the CDR3: TGTGCCAGTAGCTTGGCCGGGGGAGGAGAGACCCAGCACTTC. Translation: CASSLAGGGETQHF. The V and J genes are TRBV7-2 and TRBJ2-5, with a weak D call TRBD2 (6 bases). Germline V gene lookup returns CDR1 SGHTA and CDR2 FQGNSA. This CDR3 has 14 residues.

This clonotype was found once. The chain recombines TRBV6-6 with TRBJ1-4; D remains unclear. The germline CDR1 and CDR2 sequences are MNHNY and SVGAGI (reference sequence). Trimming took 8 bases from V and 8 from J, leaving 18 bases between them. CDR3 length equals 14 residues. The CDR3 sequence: CASGSWTPSEKLFF. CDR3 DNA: TGTGCCAGCGGAAGTTGGACCCCCTCCGAAAAACTGTTTTTT.

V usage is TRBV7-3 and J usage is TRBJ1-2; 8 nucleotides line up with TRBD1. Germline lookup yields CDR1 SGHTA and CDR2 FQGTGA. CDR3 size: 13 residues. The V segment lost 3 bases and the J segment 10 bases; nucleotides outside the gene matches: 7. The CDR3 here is CASSFRDRPSYTF. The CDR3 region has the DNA TGTGCCAGCAGCTTTCGGGACAGGCCCTCCTACACCTTC.

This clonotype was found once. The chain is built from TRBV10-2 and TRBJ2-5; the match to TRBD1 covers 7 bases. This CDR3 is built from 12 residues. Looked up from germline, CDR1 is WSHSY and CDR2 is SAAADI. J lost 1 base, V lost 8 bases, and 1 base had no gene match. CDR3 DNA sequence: TGCGCCAGCGGGGACAGCCAAGAGACCCAGTACTTC. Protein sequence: CASGDSQETQYF.

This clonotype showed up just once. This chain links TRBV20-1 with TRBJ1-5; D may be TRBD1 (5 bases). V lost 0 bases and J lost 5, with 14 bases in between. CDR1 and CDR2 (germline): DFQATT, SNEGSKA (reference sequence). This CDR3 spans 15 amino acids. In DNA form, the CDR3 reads TGCAGTGCTAGAGATTATCCAGGGTTAGATCAGCCCCAGCATTTT. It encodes CSARDYPGLDQPQHF.

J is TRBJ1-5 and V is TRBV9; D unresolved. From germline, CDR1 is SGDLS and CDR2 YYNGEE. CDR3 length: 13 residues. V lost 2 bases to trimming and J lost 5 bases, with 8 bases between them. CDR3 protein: CASSVTWDQPQHF. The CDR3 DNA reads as TGTGCCAGCAGCGTTACTTGGGATCAGCCCCAGCATTTT.

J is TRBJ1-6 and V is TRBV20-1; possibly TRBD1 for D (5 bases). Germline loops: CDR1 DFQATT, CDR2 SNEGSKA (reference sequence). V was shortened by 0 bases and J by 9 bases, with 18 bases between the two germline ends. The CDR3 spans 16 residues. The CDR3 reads CSARDSRQGDLSPLHF. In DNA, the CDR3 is TGCAGTGCTAGAGATTCTCGGCAGGGAGATCTTTCACCCCTCCACTTT.

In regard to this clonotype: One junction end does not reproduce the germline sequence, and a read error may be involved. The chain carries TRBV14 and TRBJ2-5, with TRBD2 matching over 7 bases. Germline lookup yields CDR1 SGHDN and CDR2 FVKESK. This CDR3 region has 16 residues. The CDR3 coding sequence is TGTGCCAGTAGCCCAACGACTAGCCAAGTCCGGGAGACCCAGTACTTC. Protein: CASSPTTSQVRETQYF. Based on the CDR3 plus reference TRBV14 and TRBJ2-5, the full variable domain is EAGVTQFPSHSVIEKGQTVTLRCDPISGHDNLYWYRRVMGKEIKFLLHFVKESKQDESGMPNNRFLAERTGGTYSTLKVQPAELEDSGVYFCASSPTTSQVRETQYFGPGTRLLVL.

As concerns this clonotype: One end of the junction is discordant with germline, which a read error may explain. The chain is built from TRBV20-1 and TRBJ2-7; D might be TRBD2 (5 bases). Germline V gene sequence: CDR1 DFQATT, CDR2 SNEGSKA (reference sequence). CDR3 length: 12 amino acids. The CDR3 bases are TGCAGCGCTACTAGACCGGGTGGGAAGCAGTACTTC. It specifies CSATRPGGKQYF.

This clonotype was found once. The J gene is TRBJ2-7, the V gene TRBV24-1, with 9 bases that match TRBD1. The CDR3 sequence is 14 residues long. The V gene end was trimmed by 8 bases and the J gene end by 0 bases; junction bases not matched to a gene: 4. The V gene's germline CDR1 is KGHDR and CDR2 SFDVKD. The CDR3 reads CATKGTGHSYEQYF. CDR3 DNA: TGTGCCACCAAAGGGACAGGGCACTCCTACGAGCAGTACTTC.

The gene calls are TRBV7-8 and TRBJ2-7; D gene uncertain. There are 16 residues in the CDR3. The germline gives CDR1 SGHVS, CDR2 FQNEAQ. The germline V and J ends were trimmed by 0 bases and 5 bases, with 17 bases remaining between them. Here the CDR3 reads CASSLAGTPVSHEQYF. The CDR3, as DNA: TGTGCCAGCAGCTTAGCCGGAACTCCCGTTTCCCACGAGCAGTACTTC.

This CDR3 reads CSAREGRGNTEAFF. CDR3 bases: TGCAGTGCTAGAGAGGGCAGGGGGAACACTGAAGCTTTCTTT. This chain links TRBV20-1 with TRBJ1-1; TRBD1 is a possible D gene (6 bases). V was cut by 0 bases and J by 1 base, with 9 bases left in between. This CDR3 has 14 residues. The germline gives CDR1 DFQATT, CDR2 SNEGSKA (reference sequence).

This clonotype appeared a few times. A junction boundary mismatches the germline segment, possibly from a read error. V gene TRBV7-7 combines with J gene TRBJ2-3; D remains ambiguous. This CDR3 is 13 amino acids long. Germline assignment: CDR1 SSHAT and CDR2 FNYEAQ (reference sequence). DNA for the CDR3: TGTGCTAGCAGCTTAGATTCTTGGGATACGCAGTATTTT. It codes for CASSLDSWDTQYF.